A few counts support the clone carrying this T cell receptor beta chain. Its antigen is still unknown. The data stem from a study of identical twins. With 2 bases removed from V and 1 base from J, the gap between germline ends came to 15 bases. Germline CDR1 reads SNHLY; CDR2 reads FYNNEI. The CDR3 has 16 residues. Study-level results: Models underestimated how often monozygotic twins shared out-of-frame TCR alpha.

Template switching, a step in the protocol, added a universal primer site, and cDNA carried unique molecular identifiers. Each CDR3 protein is one row after TCRdb ran MiXCR on the 5' RACE reads. The sample has approximately 1.8 million distinct CDR3 sequences; around 29% are singletons. The sequence came from a newborn girl in good health. The sequenced material came from cord blood. V gene TRBV2 combines with J gene TRBJ2-7; D is undetermined. The CDR3 region is CASSEWQLHSSYEQYF. The CDR3 DNA sequence: TGTGCCAGCAGTGAATGGCAGCTCCACTCATCCTACGAGCAGTACTTC.